The text below deals with one T cell receptor (beta chain). Its specific antigen is unknown. The input lacks base qualities; no much larger clone sits a single base away. These data come from a study of T cell responses to AZD1222 COVID-19 vaccine (dated by TCRdb to the early 2020s). At the level of the whole study: AZD1222 recipients with second doses at about 4 weeks or about 12 weeks were pooled, because spike-specific TCR depth and breadth did not differ between schedules. TCR sequencing covered more than 230 trial participants: 200 to 220 given two doses of AZD1222 and 26 given two doses of MenACWY control vaccine. Enrollment into the trials was organized by age into subgroups of 18-55, 56-69 and 70-plus years, and those subgroups contained about 160, 30 and 59 TCR-sequenced participants, respectively. The research as a whole found: Most participants were white British and females outnumbered males, and the authors suggested that clonal diversity may have been underestimated. Because no day 14 peak-response samples were available, the repertoires could be characterized only after the peak T cell response. Epitopes outside the regions mutated in the B.1.351 and B.1.1.7 variants were reportedly recognized by nearly half of the unique spike-specific TCRs. After two AZD1222 doses, spike-specific TCR breadth and depth were significantly higher than at day 0 and than in MenACWY recipients. Vaccine-associated CD4 TCRs spanned the whole spike protein, with dominant responses in regions 160-218 and 743-854. The 56-69-year group was small, and its depth increase did not reach significance, likely because of low power. Only 5 to 7 AZD1222 recipients were SARS-CoV-2 seropositive at baseline, limiting conclusions about previously exposed vaccinees.

The CDR3 regions of human TCRbeta chains were analyzed by immunosequencing. On the study's bioinformatics: TCRs in the repertoires were compared against a reference library of SARS-CoV-2-specific TCRs that had been generated with the MIRA antigen-specificity platform. Breadth was defined as the fraction of unique TCRs that were SARS-CoV-2-associated. Depth was defined as the fraction of total T cells that were SARS-CoV-2-associated. Each spike-specific TCR was assigned to its reactive spike region and to a CD4 or CD8 class using the MIRA data. Log10-transformed breadth and depth values were compared by one-way ANOVA with Sidak's multiple comparisons tests. TCRdb holds this immuneACCESS table with in-frame rearrangements only. Some clones are missing; in checked studies, unresolved V genes explain under half, and the rest has no known cause. That table gives V, J and clone size, and the DNA gave D and trimming. Present in this sample are roughly 150,000 clones, more than 85% of which were seen just once. The ten largest make up about 4.5% of the sample.

The meaning of the sample's time point label: baseline before first vaccination. Vaccinee samples came from UK trials COV001 and COV002, including a single-blind randomized controlled phase 2/3 trial of AZD1222 (ChAdOx1 nCoV-19) in healthy adults. Trial participant PBMC samples were collected at day 0 and day 28 after the second dose for TCRbeta chain sequencing. This TCR was sampled from an adult in good health. Sequencing used peripheral blood, obtained on day 0 of AZD1222 vaccination.

The base sequence is TGTGCCTGGAGCCTTAGCGGGGCCTACGAGCAGTACTTC. It codes for CAWSLSGAYEQYF. The sequence is built from TRBV30 and TRBJ2-7; 8 junctional bases match TRBD2. V loses 3 bases at its end and J loses 2 bases; junction bases beyond the gene matches: 3. The germline V gene (reference sequence) provides CDR1 GTSNPN and CDR2 SVGIG. Measured from the cysteine to the phenylalanine, the CDR3 is 13 residues long. Kept here is only the CDR3 DNA, which spans 39 bases and is read in frame from base 1. With all but the CDR3 taken from the reference TRBV30 and TRBJ2-7 genes, the full variable domain is: SQTIHQWPATLVQPVGSPLSLECTVEGTSNPNLYWYRQAAGRGLQLLFYSVGIGQISSEVPQNLSASRPQDRQFILSSKKLLLSDSGFYLCAWSLSGAYEQYFGPGTRLTVT.